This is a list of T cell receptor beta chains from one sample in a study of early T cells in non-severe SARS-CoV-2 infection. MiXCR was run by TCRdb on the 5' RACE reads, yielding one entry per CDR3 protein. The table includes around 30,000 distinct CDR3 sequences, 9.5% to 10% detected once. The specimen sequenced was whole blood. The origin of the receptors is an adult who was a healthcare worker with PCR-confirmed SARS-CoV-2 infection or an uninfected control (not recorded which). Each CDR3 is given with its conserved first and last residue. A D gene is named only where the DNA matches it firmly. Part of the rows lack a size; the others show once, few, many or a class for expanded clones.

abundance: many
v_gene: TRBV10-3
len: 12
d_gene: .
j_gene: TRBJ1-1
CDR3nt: TGTGCCATCAGTGAGTCCGGTGGTGAAGCTTTCTTT
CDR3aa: CAISESGGEAFF

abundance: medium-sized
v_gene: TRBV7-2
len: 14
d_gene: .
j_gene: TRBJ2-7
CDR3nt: TGTGCCAGCAGCTTCCGGACAGAAGCCTACGAGCAGTACTTC
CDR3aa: CASSFRTEAYEQYF

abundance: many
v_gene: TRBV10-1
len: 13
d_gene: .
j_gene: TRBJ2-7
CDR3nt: TGCGCCAGCAGTGAGTCGGCCGCCTACGAGCAGTACTTC
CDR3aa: CASSESAAYEQYF

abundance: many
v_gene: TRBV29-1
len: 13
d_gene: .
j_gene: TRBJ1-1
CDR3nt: TGCAGCGTCTTTAAGTCGGGGAGCACTGAAGCTTTCTTT
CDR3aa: CSVFKSGSTEAFF

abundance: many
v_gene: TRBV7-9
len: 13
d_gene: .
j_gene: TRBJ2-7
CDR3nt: TGTGCCAGCAGCCCTAGTTACGGAGACGAGCAGTACTTC
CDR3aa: CASSPSYGDEQYF

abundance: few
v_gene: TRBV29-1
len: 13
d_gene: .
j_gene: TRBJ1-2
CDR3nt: TGCAGCGTTGAGAGGGCAGGCGACTATGGCTACACCTTC
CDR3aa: CSVERAGDYGYTF

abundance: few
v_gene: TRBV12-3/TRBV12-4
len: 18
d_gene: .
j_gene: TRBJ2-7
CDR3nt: TGTGCCAGCAGCCCTAGGGCCTTGGACCCATTATATCACTACGAGCAGTACTTC
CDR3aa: CASSPRALDPLYHYEQYF

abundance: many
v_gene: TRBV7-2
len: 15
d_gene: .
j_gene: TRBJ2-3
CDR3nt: TGTGCCAGCAGCTTAGCAGCCGGACTCACAGATACGCAGTATTTT
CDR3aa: CASSLAAGLTDTQYF

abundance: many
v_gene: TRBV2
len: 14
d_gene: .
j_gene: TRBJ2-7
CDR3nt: TGTGCCAGCCGGGGCCGTTCGTCTACCTACGAGCAGTACTTC
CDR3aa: CASRGRSSTYEQYF

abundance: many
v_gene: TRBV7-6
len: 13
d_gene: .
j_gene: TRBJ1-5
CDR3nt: TGTGCCAGCAGCCCCGATCGCAATCAGCCCCAGCATTTT
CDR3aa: CASSPDRNQPQHF

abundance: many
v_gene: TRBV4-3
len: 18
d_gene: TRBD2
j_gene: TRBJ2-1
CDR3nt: TGCGCCAGCAGCCCAAGAGGGAGCGGGGGACCTCGTTACAATGAGCAGTTCTTC
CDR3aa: CASSPRGSGGPRYNEQFF

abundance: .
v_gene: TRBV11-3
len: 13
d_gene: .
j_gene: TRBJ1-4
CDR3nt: TGTGCCAGCAGCGAAGGACAGTCAAAGAAACTGTTTTTT
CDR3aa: CASSEGQSKKLFF

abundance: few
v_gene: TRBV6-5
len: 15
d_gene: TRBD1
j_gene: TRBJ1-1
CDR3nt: TGTGCCAGCAGTCCAGACAGGGGTTGGAACACTGAAGCTTTCTTT
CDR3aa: CASSPDRGWNTEAFF

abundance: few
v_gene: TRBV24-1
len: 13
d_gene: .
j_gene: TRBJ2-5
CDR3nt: TGTGCCACCAGTGATTTGACGGGGGAGACCCAGTACTTC
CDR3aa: CATSDLTGETQYF

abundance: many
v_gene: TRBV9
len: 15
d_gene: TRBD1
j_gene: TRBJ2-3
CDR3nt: TGTGCCAGCAGAGAGACAGGGGGCCTGGGAGATACGCAGTATTTT
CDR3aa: CASRETGGLGDTQYF

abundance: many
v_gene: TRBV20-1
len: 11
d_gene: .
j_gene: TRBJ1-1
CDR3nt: TGCAGTGCTAGGGGGGTGGCTGAAGCTTTCTTT
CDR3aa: CSARGVAEAFF

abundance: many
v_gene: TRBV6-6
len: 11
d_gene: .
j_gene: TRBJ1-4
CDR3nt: TGTGCCAGCACCACTAATGAAAAACTGTTTTTT
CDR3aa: CASTTNEKLFF

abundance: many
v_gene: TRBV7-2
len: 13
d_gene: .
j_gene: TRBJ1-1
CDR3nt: TGTGCCAGCAGCGCGAGCATGAACACTGAAGCTTTCTTT
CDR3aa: CASSASMNTEAFF

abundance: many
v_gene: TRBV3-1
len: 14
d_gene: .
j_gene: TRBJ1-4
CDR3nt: TGTGCCAGCAGCCCAGGAGAGATGGATGAAAAACTGTTTTTT
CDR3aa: CASSPGEMDEKLFF

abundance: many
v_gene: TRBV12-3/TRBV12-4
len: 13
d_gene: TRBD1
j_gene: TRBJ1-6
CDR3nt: TGTGCCACCCGACAGGGGAACAATTCACCCCTCCACTTT
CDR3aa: CATRQGNNSPLHF

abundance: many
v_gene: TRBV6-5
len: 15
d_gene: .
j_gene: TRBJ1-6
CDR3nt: TGTGCCAGCAGTTACCTGCGGGGGTCTAATTCACCCCTCCACTTT
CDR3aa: CASSYLRGSNSPLHF

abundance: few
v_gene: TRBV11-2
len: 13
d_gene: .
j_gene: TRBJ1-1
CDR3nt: TGTGCCAGCGCTTGGGGGGGCCGGACTGAAGCTTTCTTT
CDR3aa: CASAWGGRTEAFF

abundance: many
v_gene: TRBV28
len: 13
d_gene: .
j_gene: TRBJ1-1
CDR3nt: TGTGCCAGCAGTGGGGGGGTGAACACTGAAGCTTTCTTT
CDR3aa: CASSGGVNTEAFF

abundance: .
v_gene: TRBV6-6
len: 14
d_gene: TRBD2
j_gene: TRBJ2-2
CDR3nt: TGTGCCAGCTCGGGCGGGGGAAGGACCGGGGAGCTGTTTTTT
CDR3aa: CASSGGGRTGELFF

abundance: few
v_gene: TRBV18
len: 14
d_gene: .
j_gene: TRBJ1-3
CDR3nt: TGTGCCAGCGAACAGGGTACAACGGGAAACACCATATATTTT
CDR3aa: CASEQGTTGNTIYF

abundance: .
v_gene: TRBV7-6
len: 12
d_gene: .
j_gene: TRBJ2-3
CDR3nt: TGTGCCAGCAGCTTAGCTGTTGCTAGTCCGTATTTT
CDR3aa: CASSLAVASPYF

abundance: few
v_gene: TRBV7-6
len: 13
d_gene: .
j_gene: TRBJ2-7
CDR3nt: TGTGCCAGCAGCCCGCGGGACCGTTGGATGCAGTACTTC
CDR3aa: CASSPRDRWMQYF

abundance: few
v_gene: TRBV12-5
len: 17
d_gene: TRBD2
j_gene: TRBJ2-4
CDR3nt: TGTGCTAGTGGTTTGGACCTAGCGGGGGAGGTCAAAAACATTCAGTACTTC
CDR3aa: CASGLDLAGEVKNIQYF

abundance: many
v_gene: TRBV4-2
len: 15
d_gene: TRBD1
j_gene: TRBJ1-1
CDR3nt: TGTGCCAGCAGCCAATGGGACAGGATAACAGCTGAAGCTTTCTTT
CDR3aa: CASSQWDRITAEAFF

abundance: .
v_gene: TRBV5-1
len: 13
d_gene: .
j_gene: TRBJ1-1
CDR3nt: TGCGCCAGCAATGGACAGCAGAACACTGAAGCTTTCTTT
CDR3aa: CASNGQQNTEAFF

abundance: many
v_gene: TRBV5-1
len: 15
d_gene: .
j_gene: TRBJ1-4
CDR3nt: TGCGCCAGCAGCTCCGATAGGGCCCATAATGAAAAACTGTTTTTT
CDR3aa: CASSSDRAHNEKLFF

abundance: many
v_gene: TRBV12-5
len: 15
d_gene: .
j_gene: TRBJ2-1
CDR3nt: TGTGCTAGTGGTTTGGGGCAGGGCCCCCATAATGAGCAGTTCTTC
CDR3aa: CASGLGQGPHNEQFF

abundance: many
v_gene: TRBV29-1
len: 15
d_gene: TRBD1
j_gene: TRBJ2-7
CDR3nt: TGCAGCGTTGAAAGGGGGACAGGAGCTTCCTACGAGCAGTACTTC
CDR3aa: CSVERGTGASYEQYF